The entry that follows covers one T cell receptor (beta chain) sequence. Its antigen is not known. Healthy and HIV-negative, the adult donors had no recent acute infections or vaccinations. Replicate PCRs for sorted subsets used roughly 200 ng DNA; this equaled tens of thousands of T cell genomes. Using immunoSEQ multiplex PCR, the repertoire was profiled, and TCRdb retains in-frame clones only, with some absent. The repertoire includes about 770,000 clones, approximately 72% of them detected once, and more than 1.5% sits in the top ten. This entry is derived from a study of shared clonotypes between healthy human individuals. Findings and caveats of the study: The sole specimen, blood, was sampled, and tissue repertoires likely differ. Clonotype sharing among the donors was expected to vary with sequencing depth.

Trimming left V 5 bases short and J 0 bases short, with 11 bases between. Germline V CDR1 and CDR2: MNHEY, SVGAGI. The CDR3 runs to 15 residues. The sequencing input was memory CD4+ T cells sorted from blood. The subset is: CD45RA-negative fraction. This chain connects TRBV6-5 to TRBJ2-1; no reliable D call. The TCR sequence derives from a woman aged 25 to 39 in good health. CDR3 sequence: CASSPTTSSYNEQFF. The DNA for the CDR3 is TGTGCCAGCAGTCCGACCACCAGCTCCTACAATGAGCAGTTCTTC.